This TCR beta chain is drawn from a study of cytomegalovirus exposure and HLA in healthy donors. About the research overall: The approximately 110 validation repertoires, a later analysis reported, used the same platform as the 550 to 700 repertoires from the first cohort. Study-wide results and limits: According to a later analysis, TCR clusters from the first cohort tended to co-occur in the 120 or so validation repertoires.

The repertoire was sequenced with immunoSEQ multiplex PCR; TCRdb's copy has only in-frame clones and lacks some. The sample yields under 250,000 clones, approximately 87% seen once. In the case of this clone: The antigen is not known.

The specimen was PBMCs. The sequence came from a woman in her late teens or twenties in good health and CMV-seronegative.

As DNA, the CDR3 is TGCGCCAGCAGCCAAGATGTCGGGGGCACCGGGGAGCTGTTTTTT. Residues: CASSQDVGGTGELFF. V usage is TRBV4-1 and J usage is TRBJ2-2; the D gene is possibly TRBD2 (6 bases). Germline V CDR1 and CDR2: MGHRA, YSYEKL. The CDR3 has 15 amino acids. V shed 0 bases and J shed 4 bases, with 9 bases lying between them.